A selection of T cell receptor beta chains follows, all from one sample in a study of blood T cells in healthy people across ages. TCRdb called the 5' RACE reads again in MiXCR, with one record for every CDR3 protein. The sample carries 630,000 or so distinct CDR3 sequences, approximately 30% recorded once. Input material: blood. The receptors stem from a woman older than 75 in good health. Each CDR3 is given with its conserved first and last residue. The D gene is left open where the match is weak. Expanded clones get a size class; other rows say once, few or many, or leave the size out.

TRBJ2-3,-,TRBV3-1,few,TGTGCCAGCAGCCAAGATGAACGGGGGAGCACAGATACGCAGTATTTT,CASSQDERGSTDTQYF
TRBJ1-2,TRBD1,TRBV15,many,TGTGCCACCAGCAGGGACAGGGTATACGGCTACACCTTC,CATSRDRVYGYTF
TRBJ1-2,TRBD1,TRBV5-1,many,TGCGCCAGCCAGCCTCGGACAGGTGTCTATGGCTACACCTTC,CASQPRTGVYGYTF
TRBJ2-5,TRBD2,TRBV5-1,many,TGCGCCAGCAGCTTGGATTCCGTACTAGCGGGGGGGAAAGAGACCCAGTACTTC,CASSLDSVLAGGKETQYF
TRBJ2-1,-,TRBV20-1,many,TGCAGTGCACACCGCTTAAGCTCCTACAATGAGCAGTTCTTC,CSAHRLSSYNEQFF
TRBJ1-1,-,TRBV19,few,TGTGCCAGTAGTATAGACAGGCAGCCGAACACTGAAGCTTTCTTT,CASSIDRQPNTEAFF
TRBJ1-3,-,TRBV6-6,-,TGTGCCAGCAGCGACATCACCTCTGGAAACACCATATATTTT,CASSDITSGNTIYF
TRBJ2-1,-,TRBV28,-,TGTGCCAGTCGGAAAAATGGGACATCCGAGCAGTTCTTC,CASRKNGTSEQFF
TRBJ2-1,TRBD2,TRBV5-1,-,TGCGCCAGTATGCCAACCCTAGCGGGGGGTGGTGAGCAGTTCTTC,CASMPTLAGGGEQFF
TRBJ1-2,-,TRBV4-1,many,TGCGCCAGCAGCCTTAGGGACGGCTATGGCTACACCTTC,CASSLRDGYGYTF
TRBJ2-1,-,TRBV28,many,TGCGCCAGCAGCTTGGGAGGGGGCCGTAATGAGCAGTTCTTC,CASSLGGGRNEQFF
TRBJ2-3,-,TRBV4-1,many,TGCGCCAGCAGCCAAGAGAGGGGGAGCACAGATACGCAGTATTTT,CASSQERGSTDTQYF
TRBJ2-7,-,TRBV2,few,TGTGCCAGCAGTGTTAGAGGGGCGGGGGAGCAGTACTTC,CASSVRGAGEQYF
TRBJ1-6,-,TRBV4-2,-,TGTGCCAGCAGCCGCCCCGGGGGTGATCGAAATTCACCCCTCCACTTT,CASSRPGGDRNSPLHF
TRBJ2-7,-,TRBV7-9,many,TGTGCCAGCAGCCTGGGACACATGGCCTACGAGCAGTACTTC,CASSLGHMAYEQYF
TRBJ2-7,TRBD2,TRBV5-1,many,TGCGCCAGCAGCCCGGGCGGGACTAGCGGGGTCTCGAGGGCCTACGAGCAGTACTTC,CASSPGGTSGVSRAYEQYF
TRBJ1-4,-,TRBV6-5,many,TGTGCCAGCACCACCGGGGTCGGGGGCTCGCGTGGAAAACTGTTTTTT,CASTTGVGGSRGKLFF
TRBJ2-3,TRBD2,TRBV5-1,many,TGCGCCAGCAGCTCGGGACTAGCGGGGGGCCCCACAGATACGCAGTATTTT,CASSSGLAGGPTDTQYF
TRBJ1-4,-,TRBV12-3/TRBV12-4,medium-sized,TGTGCCAGCAGTTTATATAGGGGGGAAAAACTGTTTTTT,CASSLYRGEKLFF
TRBJ2-3,-,TRBV6-2/TRBV6-3,-,TGTGCCAGCAGGCGCCTCGGGGGCACAGATACGCAGTATTTT,CASRRLGGTDTQYF
TRBJ1-1,-,TRBV11-3,-,TGTGCCAGCAGCTTACTCGGGGGCTCGAACACTGAAGCTTTCTTT,CASSLLGGSNTEAFF
TRBJ2-3,TRBD2,TRBV10-3,many,TGTGCCATCAGTCCAGAGGGACTAGCGGGGGGAACTGTCACAGATACGCAGTATTTT,CAISPEGLAGGTVTDTQYF
TRBJ1-2,-,TRBV5-1,few,TGCGCCAGCAGCTCCCTAGCGGCCTATGGCTACACCTTC,CASSSLAAYGYTF
TRBJ2-7,TRBD2,TRBV4-3,many,TGCGCCAGCAGCTTATTTGGGACTAGCGGGACAACCTACGAGCAGTACTTC,CASSLFGTSGTTYEQYF
TRBJ2-7,-,TRBV3-1,many,TGTGCCAGCAGCCAAGGGAGGTTCTCCTACGAGCAGTACTTC,CASSQGRFSYEQYF
TRBJ1-2,-,TRBV5-1,many,TGCGCCAGCTCCAAAGGGACGTCTCATGGCTACACCTTC,CASSKGTSHGYTF
TRBJ1-6,TRBD1,TRBV2,many,TGTGCCAGCAGCCTGACAGGGGGCGCGGGAGCCCTCCACTTT,CASSLTGGAGALHF
TRBJ1-1,-,TRBV7-2,-,TGTGCCAGCAGCTTGGACCCGGGGCTCGCCACTGAAGCTTTCTTT,CASSLDPGLATEAFF
TRBJ2-6,TRBD2,TRBV20-1,-,TGCAGTGCTAGGAGCTCTAGCGGGGGCTACTCTGGGGCCAACGTCCTGGCTTTC,CSARSSSGGYSGANVLAF
TRBJ2-3,-,TRBV21-1,many,TGTGCCAGCAGCATCCAGGTCGCTAGCACAGATACGCAGTATTTT,CASSIQVASTDTQYF
TRBJ2-7,-,TRBV19,many,TGTGCCAGTAGTATACTCCTCGACAGGTACCTCGGGGAGCAGTACTTC,CASSILLDRYLGEQYF
TRBJ2-1,TRBD2,TRBV7-2,-,TGTGCCAGCAGTACTAGCGGGAGAGCCAATGAGCAGTTCTTC,CASSTSGRANEQFF
TRBJ1-1,TRBD1,TRBV7-9,-,TGTGCCAGCAGCTTCCTACAGGGGGATAACACTGAAGCTTTCTTT,CASSFLQGDNTEAFF
TRBJ1-2,-,TRBV4-1,many,TGCGCCAGCAGCCAAGAAGCGACAGGTTCCTATGGCTACACCTTC,CASSQEATGSYGYTF
TRBJ2-7,-,TRBV10-3,-,TGTGTCATCACGAGTCCGGGGCGTGACAACGAGCAGTACTTC,CVITSPGRDNEQYF
TRBJ2-7,-,TRBV18,-,TGTGCCAGCTCACCCTCGATTCGGAGCTCCTACGAGCAGTACTTC,CASSPSIRSSYEQYF
TRBJ1-5,-,TRBV7-2,many,TGTGCCAGCAGTCCCGGAGTGGGAAGTCAGCCCCAGCATTTT,CASSPGVGSQPQHF
TRBJ2-7,-,TRBV9,many,TGTGCCAGCAGCCCCCTGGGGCATAATGACTACGAGCAGTACTTC,CASSPLGHNDYEQYF
TRBJ2-2,-,TRBV30,-,TGTGCCTGGGGGGGAGCGACCGGGGAGCTGTTTTTT,CAWGGATGELFF
TRBJ1-1,-,TRBV7-9,-,TGTGCCAGCAGTAAGGAGGAGATCACTGAAGCTTTCTTT,CASSKEEITEAFF
TRBJ1-6,-,TRBV3-1,-,TGTGCCAGCAGCCGGGACCGGAGGTCCTATAATTCACCCATCCACTTT,CASSRDRRSYNSPIHF
TRBJ1-6,TRBD1,TRBV20-1,-,TGCAGTGCTAGCCGGGACAGAGGATCACCCCCCCACTTT,CSASRDRGSPPHF
TRBJ1-2,-,TRBV12-3/TRBV12-4,-,TGTGCCAGCACCCCTGGCGGTTTTCAGGTCGATTATGGCTACACCTTC,CASTPGGFQVDYGYTF
TRBJ1-2,-,TRBV7-2,-,TGTGCCAGCAGCCCTAGCCCGGGGAACTATGGCTACACCTTC,CASSPSPGNYGYTF
TRBJ1-6,-,TRBV12-3/TRBV12-4,many,TGTGCCAGCAGTTTAAACAGGGACTATTCACCCCTCCACTTT,CASSLNRDYSPLHF
TRBJ2-3,-,TRBV20-1,-,TGCAGTGCCACAGTGGGATTAGGGGCAGATACGCAGTATTTT,CSATVGLGADTQYF
TRBJ2-7,TRBD1,TRBV5-1,-,TGCGCCAGCAGCCCCACGGGACAGGGGGCCCACGAGCAGTACTTC,CASSPTGQGAHEQYF
TRBJ1-5,TRBD1,TRBV28,many,TGTGCCAGCAGGGAGACAGGGTTAGAATCCCAGCATTTT,CASRETGLESQHF
TRBJ2-1,TRBD2,TRBV6-1,-,TGTGCCAGCAGTGCCCGAGGAGCGGGGGGGCGGGAGACCCAGTTCTTC,CASSARGAGGRETQFF
TRBJ2-1,TRBD2,TRBV5-1,-,TGCGCCAGCAGCTTGAGTCAGCGGGAGCCGCAGGAGCAGTTCTTC,CASSLSQREPQEQFF
TRBJ2-4,-,TRBV10-3,many,TGTGCCATCAGTGAGTCGACAGGAGGGGGCAAAAACATTCAGTACTTC,CAISESTGGGKNIQYF
TRBJ1-1,-,TRBV4-2,many,TGTGCCAGCAGCCGGGACCTGACTGAAGCTTTCTTT,CASSRDLTEAFF
TRBJ1-1,-,TRBV6-5,-,TGTGCCAGCAGTAGATCGACAGCCGGCACTGAAGCTTTCTTT,CASSRSTAGTEAFF
TRBJ1-1,-,TRBV7-2,many,TGTGCCAGCAGCTTGAAAGGGGGCACTGAAGCTTTCTTT,CASSLKGGTEAFF
TRBJ1-5,-,TRBV2,few,TGTGCCACAGGGCTAGGGCAGCCCCAGCATTTT,CATGLGQPQHF